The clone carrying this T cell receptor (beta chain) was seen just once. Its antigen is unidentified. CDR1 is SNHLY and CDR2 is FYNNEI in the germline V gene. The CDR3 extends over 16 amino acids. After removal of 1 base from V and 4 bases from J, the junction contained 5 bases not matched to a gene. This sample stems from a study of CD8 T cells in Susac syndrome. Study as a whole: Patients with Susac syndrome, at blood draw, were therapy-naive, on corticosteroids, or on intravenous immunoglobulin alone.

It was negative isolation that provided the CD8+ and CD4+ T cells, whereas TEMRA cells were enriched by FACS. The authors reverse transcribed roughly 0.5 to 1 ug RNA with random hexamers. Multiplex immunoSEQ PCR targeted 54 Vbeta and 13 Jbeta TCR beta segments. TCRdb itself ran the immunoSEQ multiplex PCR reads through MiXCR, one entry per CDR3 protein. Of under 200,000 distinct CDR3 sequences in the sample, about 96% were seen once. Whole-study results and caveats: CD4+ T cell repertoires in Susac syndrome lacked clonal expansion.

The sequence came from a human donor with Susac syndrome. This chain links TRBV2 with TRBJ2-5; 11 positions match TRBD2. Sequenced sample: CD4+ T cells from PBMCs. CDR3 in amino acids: CASSEGGLADRETQYF. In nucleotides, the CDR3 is TGTGCCAGCAGTGAAGGGGGACTAGCGGATAGAGAGACCCAGTACTTC.